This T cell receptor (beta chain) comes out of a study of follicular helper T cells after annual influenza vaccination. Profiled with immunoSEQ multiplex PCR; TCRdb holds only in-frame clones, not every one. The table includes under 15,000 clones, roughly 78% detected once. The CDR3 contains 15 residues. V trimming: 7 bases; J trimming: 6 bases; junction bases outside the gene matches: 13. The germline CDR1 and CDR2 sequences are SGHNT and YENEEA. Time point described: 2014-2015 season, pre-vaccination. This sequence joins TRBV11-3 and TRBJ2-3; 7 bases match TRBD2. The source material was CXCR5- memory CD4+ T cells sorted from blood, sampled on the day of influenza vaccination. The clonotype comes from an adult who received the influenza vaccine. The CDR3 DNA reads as TGTGCCAGCATACGCGCGGCGGGGGAATGGGATACGCAGTATTTT. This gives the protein CASIRAAGEWDTQYF.